The 23 T cell receptor beta chains listed next were all sequenced from one sample in a study of beta chain features in type 1 diabetes. All of the isolated RNA was reverse transcribed, so expressed TCRB transcripts were sequenced. The protocol was immunoSEQ multiplex PCR, while the TCRdb copy is restricted to in-frame clones and leaves out a portion. This table holds about 290,000 clones, approximately 8% found once. The source material was central memory CD4+ T cells from blood. These receptor sequences come from a woman younger than 35 in good health.

There are many counts of this clone. The gene calls are TRBV10-3 and TRBJ1-2; D not certain. This CDR3 has 13 amino acids. V shed 5 bases and J shed 6 bases, with 13 bases lying between them. From germline, CDR1 is ENHRY and CDR2 SYGVKD. The CDR3 DNA reads TGTGCCATCAGTTCAGCCCCCAGTGATGGCTACACCTTC. Its protein is CAISSAPSDGYTF.

V is TRBV30 and J is TRBJ1-6; no clear D gene. V was cut by 2 bases and J by 5 bases, with 10 bases left in between. This CDR3 is built from 14 residues. Germline CDR1 GTSNPN, CDR2 SVGIG (reference sequence). The CDR3 loop reads CAWSWAHDNSPLHF. The CDR3, as DNA: TGTGCCTGGAGTTGGGCCCACGATAATTCACCCCTCCACTTT.

In its sample, this clone was seen a few times. This chain joins TRBV6-5 and TRBJ2-1; D unresolved. The CDR3 sequence is 14 residues long. V lost 0 bases, J lost 8 bases, and 11 bases lay in between. The germline V gene encodes CDR1 MNHEY and CDR2 SVGAGI. The CDR3 nucleotides are TGTGCCAGCAGTTACTCTGTCGACCGCGATGAGCAGTTCTTC. Translated, it gives CASSYSVDRDEQFF.

This clone was seen a few times. This chain links TRBV12-5 with TRBJ2-5, with D perhaps given as TRBD1 or TRBD2 (6 bases each). The germline CDR1 and CDR2 sequences are LGHNT and FRNRAP. V dropped 1 base and J dropped 5 bases, with 11 bases sitting between them. This CDR3 comprises 14 residues. CDR3 nucleotide sequence: TGTGCTAGTGGTTTGGAGGGGGGCAGGGAGACCCAGTACTTC. Protein: CASGLEGGRETQYF.

This clone has just a few counts. This chain uses TRBV30 with TRBJ2-2; 14 bases align to TRBD2. The CDR3 covers 16 residues. The J segment lost 2 bases and the V segment lost 5 bases, leaving 4 bases of the junction unmatched. Germline V gives CDR1 GTSNPN, CDR2 SVGIG (reference sequence). The CDR3 nucleotides are TGTGCCTGGGGGACTAGCGGGAGAAAAAACACCGGGGAGCTGTTTTTT. Translation: CAWGTSGRKNTGELFF.

This chain connects TRBV6-6 to TRBJ1-6; D remains ambiguous. Germline CDR1 MNHNY, CDR2 SVGAGI (reference sequence). The CDR3 length is 13 residues. The V end lost 6 bases, the J end lost 2 bases, and 5 bases lay between the germline ends. CDR3 DNA: TGTGCCAGCAGCGAAACCTATAATTCACCCCTCCACTTT. This sequence encodes CASSETYNSPLHF.

The chain has TRBV7-6 and TRBJ2-7, with D possibly matching TRBD2 (6 bases). This CDR3 has 13 residues. CDR1 SGHVS and CDR2 FNYEAQ come from the germline V gene. Trimming took 5 bases from V and 7 from J, leaving 15 bases between them. CDR3 sequence reads: CASSGGTSGEQYF. As DNA, the CDR3 is TGTGCCAGCAGCGGAGGGACGTCGGGAGAGCAGTACTTC.

This clone was observed a handful of times. The chain has TRBV9 and TRBJ2-4; D unresolved. V was cut by 2 bases and J by 0 bases, with 6 bases left in between. The CDR3 loop spans 14 amino acids. Germline CDR1 reads SGDLS; CDR2 reads YYNGEE. CDR3 in amino acids: CASSVTVAKNIQYF. The CDR3 bases are TGTGCCAGCAGCGTTACAGTAGCCAAAAACATTCAGTACTTC.

This clone was seen more than once but under ten times. The rearrangement links TRBV6-1 to TRBJ2-5; TRBD1 matches 9 bases. Trimming cost V 5 bases and J 4 bases; bases outside gene matches: 8. CDR1 and CDR2 from the germline V gene are MNHNS and SASEGT. The CDR3 contains 15 residues. In DNA form, the CDR3 reads TGTGCCAGCAGTCAACCTGGGACAGGGACAGAGACCCAGTACTTC. Amino acids: CASSQPGTGTETQYF.

There are a few counts of this clone. This chain links TRBV7-2 with TRBJ2-5; no clear D. This CDR3 region has 15 residues. Looked up from germline, CDR1 is SGHTA and CDR2 is FQGNSA. Between the trimmed V and J ends, which lost 7 bases and 2 bases, there was a span of 17 bases. The CDR3 coding sequence is TGTGCCAGCACCCGGATACGGACCGCGCAAGAGACCCAGTACTTC. As protein: CASTRIRTAQETQYF.

This clone has just a few counts. The chain has TRBV21-1 and TRBJ2-3; the table's D call TRBD2 went unverified against the DNA. TRBV21-1 is a pseudogene locus. This CDR3 spans 18 amino acids. CDR3: CASSKGTSGRASADTQYF. The CDR3 bases are TGTGCCAGCAGCAAAGGGACTAGCGGGAGGGCCAGCGCAGATACGCAGTATTTT.

The V call is TRBV27, the J call TRBJ2-1, with 7 bases fitting TRBD2. This CDR3 spans 16 amino acids. With 1 base clipped from V and 5 bases from J, the junction kept 8 bases outside the gene matches. The V gene's germline CDR1 is MNHEY and CDR2 SMNVEV (reference sequence). The CDR3 protein is CASSLFRTRTHNEQFF. DNA for the CDR3: TGTGCCAGCAGTTTATTTCGGACTAGGACCCACAATGAGCAGTTCTTC.

This clone was recorded many times. CDR3 in amino acids: CASSLRTGGNEQFF. In DNA, the CDR3 is TGTGCCAGCAGTTTACGGACAGGAGGGAATGAGCAGTTCTTC. The chain joins TRBV27 to TRBJ2-1; a weak D match, TRBD1 (7 bases). The CDR3 sequence is 14 residues long. CDR1 MNHEY and CDR2 SMNVEV come from the germline V gene (reference sequence). Trimming cost V 2 bases and J 7 bases, with 12 bases left between them.

This chain joins TRBV29-1 and TRBJ2-5; a possible D gene is TRBD1 (5 bases). The DNA matches TRBJ2-7 better at its end, which makes the J call doubtful. Germline values: CDR1 SQVTM, CDR2 ANQGSEA. This CDR3 is 12 amino acids long. CDR3 DNA sequence: TGCAGCGTTGCACAGGCCAAGGGCGAGCAGTACTTC. Translating gives CSVAQAKGEQYF.

This clone was counted ten times or more. The CDR3 region is CASTKAGGSGNTIYF. The CDR3, as DNA: TGTGCCAGCACCAAAGCGGGGGGCTCTGGAAACACCATATATTTT. The chain joins TRBV6-5 to TRBJ1-3, with D possibly matching TRBD1 (5 bases). V lost 7 bases, J lost 0 bases, and 13 bases lay in between. Germline CDR1 and CDR2: MNHEY and SVGAGI. This CDR3 spans 15 amino acids.

This clone was seen only a few times. The chain carries TRBV14 and TRBJ2-1; TRBD1 or TRBD2 may be the D gene (6 bases each). The germline gives CDR1 SGHDN, CDR2 FVKESK. V was cut by 3 bases and J by 3 bases, with 18 bases left in between. The CDR3 runs to 17 residues. The chain's CDR3 is CASSHRGLHVDYNEQFF. For the CDR3, the DNA is TGTGCCAGCAGCCACCGGGGGCTCCATGTGGACTACAATGAGCAGTTCTTC.

A note on this clone: At one end, the junction sequence differs from germline, possibly due to a read error. Here the CDR3 DNA reads TGCACCAGCAGCTTTCAACAGGGGCAAGAGACCCAGTACTTC. It translates to CTSSFQQGQETQYF. The V call is TRBV5-1, the J call TRBJ2-5, with 7 bases fitting TRBD1. Germline assignment: CDR1 SGHRS and CDR2 YFSETQ. This CDR3 is 14 amino acids long. Complete variable domain (other parts from reference TRBV5-1 and TRBJ2-5): KAGVTQTPRYLIKTRGQQVTLSCSPISGHRSVSWYQQTPGQGLQFLFEYFSETQRNKGNFPGRFSGRQFSNSRSEMNVSTLELGDSALYLCTSSFQQGQETQYFGPGTRLLVL.

The chain is built from TRBV7-8 and TRBJ1-5, with D unclear. The CDR3 contains 15 residues. Germline CDR1 SGHVS, CDR2 FQNEAQ. Deletions cut 5 bases from V and 2 bases from J, with 13 bases between. The CDR3 bases are TGTGCCAGCAGCGGCCGTCCTAGGGGCAATCAGCCCCAGCATTTT. Residues: CASSGRPRGNQPQHF.

The V call is TRBV5-1, the J call TRBJ1-1; tentative D call: TRBD1 (6 bases). From germline, CDR1 is SGHRS and CDR2 YFSETQ. V was clipped by 3 bases and J by 0 bases, with 18 bases between them. The CDR3 extends over 17 amino acids. The CDR3 nucleotides are TGCGCCAGCAGCTATCAGGACAGTCGCGGCATGAACACTGAAGCTTTCTTT. This codes for CASSYQDSRGMNTEAFF.

This clone occurred a few times. The V and J genes are TRBV7-9 and TRBJ1-1; no firm D call. Trimming removed 4 bases at V and 1 base at J, with 7 bases between. The V gene's germline CDR1 is SEHNR and CDR2 FQNEAQ (reference sequence). The CDR3 length is 13 residues. The CDR3 protein is CASSSGKNTEAFF. CDR3 sequence (DNA): TGTGCCAGCAGCTCCGGTAAGAACACTGAAGCTTTCTTT.

This clone was counted only a few times. The genes are TRBV27 and TRBJ2-1; D gene uncertain. The CDR3 runs 13 residues. Trimming stripped 2 bases from V and 13 bases from J, with 15 bases between. Germline V gives CDR1 MNHEY, CDR2 SMNVEV (reference sequence). CDR3 region: CASSLDPRLVQFF. Written as DNA, the CDR3 is TGTGCCAGCAGTTTAGACCCTCGATTGGTACAGTTCTTC.

This clone came up a few times. The chain joins TRBV5-1 to TRBJ1-4; 10 nucleotides match TRBD1. CDR3 length: 16 residues. V gave up 5 bases and J gave up 10 bases; unmatched junction bases: 14. Germline values: CDR1 SGHRS, CDR2 YFSETQ. DNA for the CDR3: TGCGCCAGCAGATCCACGGAGGGGACAGGGGTTGGAAAACTGTTTTTT. It yields the protein CASRSTEGTGVGKLFF.

This clone was detected a few times. The rearrangement links TRBV7-2 to TRBJ1-5; D remains unclear. The CDR3 has 13 amino acids. The germline gives CDR1 SGHTA, CDR2 FQGNSA. V was trimmed by 5 bases and J by 5 bases, leaving 10 bases between them. The CDR3 DNA sequence: TGTGCCAGCAGCCTCGGACGGGATCAGCCCCAGCATTTT. This codes for CASSLGRDQPQHF.